The entry below describes one T cell receptor (beta chain). In germline, CDR1 is SNHLY, CDR2 FYNNEI. V lost 2 bases to trimming and J lost 1 base, with 13 bases between them. This CDR3 is built from 16 residues. This sample was included in a study of shared clonotypes between healthy human individuals. Study-wide background: The donors, a couple of women and three men, were aged 18 to 49.

Every contributor of samples was a Caucasian grown-up residing in Nashville, Tennessee. Researchers ran the assay at a deep level. Original analysis: ImmunoSEQ supplied junction-only sequences lacking quality scores, so filtering was different. TCRdb keeps only in-frame clones here, not all; method: immunoSEQ multiplex PCR. V and J calls and clone size are as listed in that table; D and trimming were resolved from the DNA. The repertoire holds over 400,000 clones, with approximately 95% as singletons. The chain couples TRBV2 to TRBJ2-3; TRBD1 is a possible D gene (6 bases). Material for sequencing was naive CD4+ T cells sorted from blood. The subset was: CD45RA+ positively selected. This TCR was sampled from a woman aged 25-40 years in good health. CDR3 in amino acids: CASSETQGGRTDTQYF. The CDR3 DNA reads TGTGCCAGCAGTGAAACACAGGGCGGTCGCACAGATACGCAGTATTTT.